This T cell receptor (beta chain) was recorded in a study of neurological immune-mediated disorders. The study, taken as a whole, reports: No CDR3 amino acid sequences recurred among expanded clones across subjects, suggesting private repertoires in all groups. Whereas HTLV-1-associated myelopathy showed the most TCR clonal expansion, multiple sclerosis showed the least, with levels below those of healthy controls.

After removal of 3 bases from V and 5 bases from J, the junction contained 9 bases not matched to a gene. CDR1 is SGDLS, CDR2 YYNGEE, per germline. The CDR3 consists of 17 residues. Ten or more counts support this clonotype. The antigen is undetermined. In every sequencing run, more than 170 million TCR-beta sequences were generated from 15-18 subjects. TCRdb recomputed calls from the 5' RACE reads with MiXCR, one row per CDR3 protein. The sample consists of about 45,000 distinct CDR3 sequences, 13% of them appearing once. Time point noted: longitudinal time-point 3. The sequence was collected from a man aged 25 to 45 in good health. This chain uses TRBV9 with TRBJ2-1; 12 nucleotides agree with TRBD1. Input material: PBMCs. The CDR3 spells CASSAARDRGRDNEQFF. CDR3 sequence (DNA): TGTGCCAGCAGCGCCGCCCGGGACAGGGGGCGGGACAATGAGCAGTTCTTC.